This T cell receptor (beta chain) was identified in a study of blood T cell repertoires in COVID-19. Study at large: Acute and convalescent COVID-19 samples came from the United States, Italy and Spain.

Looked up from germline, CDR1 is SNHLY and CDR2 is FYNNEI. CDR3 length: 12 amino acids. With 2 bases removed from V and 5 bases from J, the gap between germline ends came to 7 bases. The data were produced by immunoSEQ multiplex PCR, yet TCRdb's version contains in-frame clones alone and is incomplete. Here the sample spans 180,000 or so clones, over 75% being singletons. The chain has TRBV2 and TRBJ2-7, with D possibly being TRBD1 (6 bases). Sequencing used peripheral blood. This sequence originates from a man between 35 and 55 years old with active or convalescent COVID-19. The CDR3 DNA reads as TGTGCCAGCAGTGAAAACAGGGACGAGCAGTACTTC. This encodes CASSENRDEQYF.